The 21 T cell receptor beta chains given below trace back to one sample, sequenced in a study of blood T cell repertoires in COVID-19. Here immunoSEQ multiplex PCR was the method, and the copy in TCRdb shows in-frame clones only, minus some. The sample carries 250,000 to 300,000 clones, nearly 90% recorded once. The sequencing sample was made of PBMCs or T cells enriched from blood (not recorded which). The receptor source for this set is a woman aged 45-60 years who had been exposed to COVID-19.

This clone is a singleton in its sample. The chain couples TRBV4-2 to TRBJ2-5; TRBD2 aligns across 8 bases. This CDR3 comprises 15 residues. V shed 5 bases and J 5 bases; nucleotides not matched to a gene: 10. Per the germline V gene, CDR1 is LGHNA and CDR2 is YNFKEQ. The CDR3 reads CASSGAGGAQETQYF. CDR3 nucleotide sequence: TGTGCCAGCAGCGGAGCCGGGGGGGCCCAGGAGACCCAGTACTTC.

The chain joins TRBV28 to TRBJ1-2, with a possible D match to TRBD1 (6 bases). CDR1 MDHEN and CDR2 SYDVKM come from the germline V gene. The CDR3 is made up of 16 amino acids. V shed 3 bases and J shed 0 bases, with 14 bases lying between them. CDR3 nucleotides: TGTGCCAGCAGTTTCGTGGGGGCGGTAGCTAACTATGGCTACACCTTC. This gives the protein CASSFVGAVANYGYTF.

The rearrangement links TRBV18 to TRBJ1-4; D might be TRBD1 (5 bases). Germline V gives CDR1 KGHSH, CDR2 LQKENI. The CDR3 spans 14 residues. Trimming cost V 3 bases and J 6 bases, with 11 bases left between them. The CDR3 reads CASSPGQGYEKLFF. In DNA form, the CDR3 reads TGTGCCAGCTCACCTGGCCAGGGCTATGAAAAACTGTTTTTT. The entire variable domain, with the rest obtained from reference TRBV18 and TRBJ1-4, is as follows: NAGVMQNPRHLVRRRGQEARLRCSPMKGHSHVYWYRQLPEEGLKFMVYLQKENIIDESGMPKERFSAEFPKEGPSILRIQQVVRGDSAAYFCASSPGQGYEKLFFGSGTQLSVL.

The J gene is TRBJ1-4, the V gene TRBV5-4; 11 positions match TRBD1. J lost 0 bases, V lost 2 bases, and 6 bases had no gene match. Germline V gene data show CDR1 as SGHNT and CDR2 as YYREEE (reference sequence). The CDR3 length is 18 residues. The CDR3 sequence is CASSFHRDRGTTNEKLFF. CDR3 coding DNA: TGTGCCAGCAGCTTCCACCGGGACAGGGGGACAACTAATGAAAAACTGTTTTTT. The full variable domain, with the rest looked up from reference TRBV5-4 and TRBJ1-4, is ETGVTQSPTHLIKTRGQQVTLRCSSQSGHNTVSWYQQALGQGPQFIFQYYREEENGRGNFPPRFSGLQFPNYSSELNVNALELDDSALYLCASSFHRDRGTTNEKLFFGSGTQLSVL.

The chain uses TRBV30 and TRBJ1-2; TRBD1 matches at 7 bases. The junction had 9 bases not matched to a gene; V was cut back by 3 bases and J by 8 bases. In germline, CDR1 is GTSNPN, CDR2 SVGIG (reference sequence). The CDR3 has 13 residues. The CDR3 sequence is CAWSAGQRRGYTF. CDR3 coding DNA: TGTGCCTGGAGCGCGGGACAGAGGAGGGGCTACACCTTC.

This clone was seen only a few times. The CDR3: CASRPKQGDPYEQYF. The CDR3 DNA reads TGTGCCAGCAGACCAAAGCAGGGGGACCCCTACGAGCAGTACTTC. The chain has TRBV6-5 and TRBJ2-7; 7 bases fit TRBD1. Per germline, CDR1 MNHEY and CDR2 SVGAGI. Trimming at V came to 6 bases and at J to 2 bases, leaving 10 bases not matched to a gene. The CDR3 has 15 residues.

V is TRBV10-3 and J is TRBJ1-6; possible D gene TRBD1, 5 bases. V lost 0 bases and J 0 bases, leaving 9 bases between the germline ends. This CDR3 has 17 residues. Germline V gene lookup returns CDR1 ENHRY and CDR2 SYGVKD. In nucleotides, the CDR3 is TGTGCCATCAGTGAGTCGGACACCAGCTCCTATAATTCACCCCTCCACTTT. The encoded protein is CAISESDTSSYNSPLHF.

The chain recombines TRBV7-2 with TRBJ1-2; 7 bases match TRBD1. CDR1 is SGHTA and CDR2 is FQGNSA in the germline V gene. The V and J ends lost 2 bases and 7 bases, in that order; junction bases with no gene match: 10. The CDR3 spans 15 residues. CDR3 sequence reads: CASSLTRTGFGGYTF. CDR3 DNA sequence: TGTGCCAGCAGCTTAACCCGGACAGGCTTCGGTGGCTACACCTTC.

V usage is TRBV25-1 and J usage is TRBJ1-2; 9 bases are a match to TRBD1. The CDR3 is made up of 16 amino acids. Germline V gene sequence: CDR1 MGHDK, CDR2 SYGVNS. V gave up 4 bases and J gave up 6 bases; unmatched junction bases: 12. The DNA of the CDR3 is TGTGCCAGCAGTGTGGGACAGGGTTATGGGTGGGATGGCTACACCTTC. This translates into CASSVGQGYGWDGYTF.

The sample holds one count of this clone. The chain recombines TRBV5-4 with TRBJ1-6; D call uncertain. Germline V gene data show CDR1 as SGHNT and CDR2 as YYREEE (reference sequence). The CDR3 extends over 17 amino acids. Between the trimmed V and J ends, which lost 3 bases and 0 bases, there was a span of 13 bases. The DNA of the CDR3 is TGTGCCAGCAGCTCCGAAGGTGGGAGCTCCTATAATTCACCCCTCCACTTT. Its translation is CASSSEGGSSYNSPLHF.

The rearrangement uses TRBV28 and TRBJ2-1, with D possibly matching TRBD2 (6 bases). Trimming removed 6 bases from V and 9 bases from J, with 15 bases in between. The CDR3 has 13 amino acids. CDR1 and CDR2 from the germline V gene are MDHEN and SYDVKM. The CDR3 DNA follows: TGTGCCAGCAGGTTGGCGGGGTTAGGTGAGCAGTTCTTC. This gives the protein CASRLAGLGEQFF.

The V call is TRBV6-1, the J call TRBJ2-7, with no clear D. The CDR3 sequence is 13 residues long. Deletions cut 3 bases from V and 4 bases from J, with 10 bases between. Per germline, CDR1 MNHNS and CDR2 SASEGT. The CDR3, as DNA: TGTGCCAGCAGTGATGGTCAACAGTACGAGCAGTACTTC. Translated, it gives CASSDGQQYEQYF.

The rearrangement joins TRBV3-1 (or the pseudogene TRBV3-2) to TRBJ2-1, with 7 bases lining up with TRBD1. The V gene end was trimmed by 5 bases and the J gene end by 9 bases; junction bases not matched to a gene: 10. Germline-derived CDR1 and CDR2 are LGHDT and YNNKEL (reference sequence). CDR3 length: 14 amino acids. The CDR3 loop is CASSKPTGQGEQFF. CDR3 DNA: TGTGCCAGCAGCAAGCCGACAGGGCAAGGTGAGCAGTTCTTC.

The chain combines TRBV6-5 with TRBJ1-4; D call uncertain. The germline V and J ends were trimmed by 6 bases and 0 bases, with 11 bases remaining between them. The CDR3 totals 15 residues. Germline V gene sequence: CDR1 MNHEY, CDR2 SVGAGI. CDR3 nucleotide sequence: TGTGCCAGCAGGCGAGACAAATCAACTAATGAAAAACTGTTTTTT. This encodes CASRRDKSTNEKLFF.

V and J are TRBV7-2 and TRBJ1-4, with TRBD1 identical over 9 bases. The CDR3 loop spans 14 amino acids. CDR1 and CDR2 (germline): SGHTA, FQGNSA. J gave up 8 bases and V 4 bases, and 5 bases lay outside the gene matches. CDR3 sequence: CASSSGQGREKLFF. CDR3 DNA: TGTGCCAGCAGCTCGGGACAGGGCCGAGAAAAACTGTTTTTT.

V usage is TRBV9 and J usage is TRBJ1-4, with 9 nucleotides matching TRBD1. Germline V CDR1 and CDR2: SGDLS, YYNGEE. J lost 6 bases, V lost 4 bases, and 4 bases had no gene match. The CDR3 is 14 residues long. The CDR3 region has the DNA TGTGCCAGCAGCACCCGGACAGGGGATGAAAAACTGTTTTTT. Encoded protein: CASSTRTGDEKLFF.

J is TRBJ2-1 and V is TRBV4-1, with 10 bases fitting TRBD2. The germline V gene encodes CDR1 MGHRA and CDR2 YSYEKL. The CDR3 spans 16 residues. The V and J ends lost 0 bases and 9 bases, in that order; junction bases with no gene match: 8. CDR3 residues: CASSQEKRGGFSEQFF. In DNA, the CDR3 is TGCGCCAGCAGCCAAGAGAAGCGGGGGGGTTTTAGTGAGCAGTTCTTC.

This sequence joins TRBV9 and TRBJ2-1; D perhaps matches TRBD2 (7 bases). This CDR3 has 15 residues. Deletions cut 3 bases from V and 4 bases from J, with 14 bases between. Germline CDR1 and CDR2: SGDLS and YYNGEE. The CDR3 loop reads CASSEGGGNYNEQFF. CDR3 nucleotides: TGTGCCAGCAGCGAAGGGGGGGGAAATTACAATGAGCAGTTCTTC.

The chain combines TRBV5-6 with TRBJ1-6; D is possibly TRBD1 (5 bases). Germline assignment: CDR1 SGHDT and CDR2 YYEEEE. Trimming removed 0 bases from V and 3 bases from J, with 16 bases in between. The length of the CDR3 is 18 residues. The CDR3 loop reads CASSLGRVMANYNSPLHF. The CDR3 nucleotides read TGTGCCAGCAGCTTGGGCAGGGTCATGGCTAACTATAATTCACCCCTCCACTTT.

V usage is TRBV30 and J usage is TRBJ2-2; D possibly corresponds to TRBD1 (6 bases). Trimming took 2 bases from V and 3 from J, leaving 13 bases between them. This CDR3 has 15 amino acids. Per the germline V gene, CDR1 is GTSNPN and CDR2 is SVGIG (reference sequence). In DNA, the CDR3 is TGTGCCTGGAGTCCCCCCGACAGGCACACCGGGGAGCTGTTTTTT. Its translation: CAWSPPDRHTGELFF.

The chain has TRBV28 and TRBJ2-7; 10 bases are shared with TRBD1. This CDR3 comprises 15 residues. The trim removed 4 bases at V and 5 bases at J, leaving 8 bases unmatched. Germline CDR1 and CDR2: MDHEN and SYDVKM. DNA of the CDR3: TGTGCCAGCAGTTCCGGGACAGGGGCGTTCCACGAGCAGTACTTC. Amino acids: CASSSGTGAFHEQYF.